The entry below gives a single TCR beta chain sequence along with its context. Its specificity is not known. CDR3 length equals 17 residues. Per germline, CDR1 SGHDN and CDR2 FVKESK. With 3 bases removed from V and 0 bases from J, the gap between germline ends came to 14 bases. This entry comes from a study of T-cell reconstitution after alpha-beta-depleted transplantation in children. Study-wide findings and caveats: One year after transplant, T-cell counts and diversity came mostly from newly produced T cells. Surviving recipient T cells and intrathymic progenitors accounted for some patients' high TCRbeta diversity at day 60. Alpha-beta T cells about two months after transplant reportedly derived from several hundred expanded graft clones.

Unique molecular identifiers were incorporated during preparation of the TCRbeta library. TCRdb processed the PCR reads anew with MiXCR; each CDR3 protein has one entry. The sample contains hundreds of thousands of distinct CDR3 sequences, roughly a quarter of which appear only once. The TCR sequence derives from a female patient aged 2-10 years who had a stem cell transplant for congenital amegakaryocytic thrombocytopenia, so the T cells may come from the graft donor. The chain combines TRBV14 with TRBJ2-2, with TRBD1 as a possible D gene (5 bases). The sequences come from PBMCs, mostly from graft donor cells, collected 360 days after TCRalphabeta/CD19-depleted stem cell transplant. CDR3 in amino acids: CASSHNGHRANTGELFF. DNA of the CDR3: TGTGCCAGCAGCCATAATGGACATAGAGCGAACACCGGGGAGCTGTTTTTT.